This paragraph covers one TCR beta chain sequence. What it binds is not known. Primers for the PCR totalled 60 Vbeta and 13 Jbeta. Authors' data handling: The authors later counted about 80 million unique TCR beta chains, roughly 11 million of them shared. Some clones are missing from TCRdb's copy, which holds only in-frame ones; the method was immunoSEQ multiplex PCR. The DNA gave D and trimming, while V, J and clone size come from that table. The sample spans roughly 34,000 clones; the ten largest clones claim roughly 3.2%. The source of the sample is a study of cytomegalovirus exposure and HLA in healthy donors. Findings and caveats of the study: The authors later found most CMV-associated TCR beta chains appeared HLA-restricted.

Germline CDR1 SGHTA, CDR2 FQGNSA. The CDR3 is made up of 13 amino acids. The V end lost 9 bases, the J end lost 5 bases, and 16 bases lay between the germline ends. The receptor's source is a middle-aged man in good health and CMV-seronegative. The V gene is TRBV7-2, the J gene TRBJ1-1; the D gene is possibly TRBD1 (6 bases). The sample consisted of PBMCs. The CDR3 bases are TGTGCCAGTCAAGAGGGGGTGGGTACTGAAGCTTTCTTT. It translates to CASQEGVGTEAFF.